Below are 10 T cell receptor beta chains sequenced from a single sample in a study of shared clonotypes between healthy human individuals. Some clones are missing from TCRdb's copy, which holds only in-frame ones; the method was immunoSEQ multiplex PCR. This sample has about 1.5 million clones, with around 95% found just once. Sequenced sample: naive CD4+ T cells sorted from blood. The subset was: CD45RA+ positively selected. The receptor source for this set is a man aged 30 to 45 in good health.

The rearrangement links TRBV9 to TRBJ1-5; tentatively, D is TRBD1 (5 bases). The CDR3 has 15 amino acids. V was pared by 0 bases and J by 2 bases, with 9 bases between. Germline V gene data show CDR1 as SGDLS and CDR2 as YYNGEE. The CDR3 reads CASSVDGGGNQPQHF. The CDR3 bases are TGTGCCAGCAGCGTAGACGGAGGGGGCAATCAGCCCCAGCATTTT.

V gene TRBV7-9 combines with J gene TRBJ1-3; D is uncertain. Germline-derived CDR1 and CDR2 are SEHNR and FQNEAQ (reference sequence). The CDR3 has 15 amino acids. Trimming shortened V by 5 bases and J by 8 bases, and 19 bases separated the two germline ends. The CDR3 spells CASSRGRTWFDTIYF. CDR3 nucleotides: TGTGCCAGCAGCCGCGGCAGGACCTGGTTTGACACCATATATTTT.

This rearrangement joins TRBV5-1 to TRBJ1-2; D is undetermined. The CDR3 spans 13 residues. The V and J ends lost 3 bases and 8 bases respectively, with 14 bases between them. The germline CDR1 and CDR2 sequences are SGHRS and YFSETQ. CDR3 region: CASSSGTSGGYTF. In DNA, the CDR3 is TGCGCCAGCAGCTCGGGCACCAGTGGGGGCTACACCTTC.

The rearrangement links TRBV11-2 to TRBJ2-5; 12 positions match TRBD2. Trimming took 2 bases from V and 5 from J; bases not matched to a gene: 6. This CDR3 has 16 residues. Germline V gene data show CDR1 as SGHAT and CDR2 as FQNNGV. The CDR3 spells CASSLLAGGRRETQYF. Written as DNA, the CDR3 is TGTGCCAGCAGCTTACTAGCGGGAGGGCGACGGGAGACCCAGTACTTC.

In regard to this clone: Within the sample, other DNA sequences also encode this same CDR3. This chain joins TRBV6-5 and TRBJ2-3, with D possibly matching TRBD2 (6 bases). CDR3 length: 15 amino acids. Germline V CDR1 and CDR2: MNHEY, SVGAGI. Trimming shortened V by 1 base and J by 3 bases, and 11 bases separated the two germline ends. The CDR3 reads CASSYFGEVTDTQYF. The CDR3 coding sequence is TGTGCCAGCAGTTACTTTGGGGAGGTGACAGATACGCAGTATTTT.

The chain uses TRBV6-1 and TRBJ2-7; 8 bases match TRBD1. Losses at the gene ends were 4 bases for V and 9 bases for J; bases not matched to a gene: 8. Looked up from germline, CDR1 is MNHNS and CDR2 is SASEGT. This CDR3 region has 13 residues. The DNA for the CDR3 is TGTGCCAGCAGTGGGACAGGGACCACTGGGCAGTACTTC. It is translated as CASSGTGTTGQYF.

This clone appeared once. The chain carries TRBV19 and TRBJ1-5; 9 bases map to TRBD1. Per germline, CDR1 LNHDA and CDR2 SQIVND (reference sequence). The length of the CDR3 is 15 residues. V lost 4 bases, J lost 5 bases, and 6 bases stayed unmatched. In nucleotides, the CDR3 is TGTGCCAGTAGTAAGGGACAGGGAGCTTATCAGCCCCAGCATTTT. It is translated as CASSKGQGAYQPQHF.

This sequence joins TRBV6-1 and TRBJ2-5; D is possibly TRBD1 (6 bases). V was clipped by 6 bases and J by 5 bases, with 19 bases between them. Looked up from germline, CDR1 is MNHNS and CDR2 is SASEGT. The CDR3 covers 15 residues. The CDR3 protein is CASSGTLPFGETQYF. In DNA, the CDR3 is TGTGCCAGCAGCGGGACACTCCCTTTTGGGGAGACCCAGTACTTC.

The chain couples TRBV6-5 to TRBJ1-2, with TRBD1 as a possible D gene (5 bases). V lost 5 bases, J lost 3 bases, and 10 bases lay in between. CDR1 MNHEY and CDR2 SVGAGI come from the germline V gene. The CDR3 covers 13 residues. CDR3 residues: CASSQGHYYGYTF. CDR3 nucleotides: TGTGCCAGCAGTCAAGGACACTACTATGGCTACACCTTC.

CDR3 nucleotide sequence: TGTGCCAGCAGCTTGTCTCACCAAGAGCAGTTCTTC. Translated: CASSLSHQEQFF. The chain couples TRBV5-4 to TRBJ2-1, with D uncertain. The CDR3 sequence is 12 residues long. The V gene's germline CDR1 is SGHNT and CDR2 YYREEE (reference sequence). V gave up 1 base and J gave up 10 bases, with 9 bases separating them.